The 10 T cell receptor beta chains listed next were all sequenced from one sample in a study of cytomegalovirus exposure and HLA in healthy donors (dated by TCRdb to about 2017). The library was made by the immunoSEQ multiplex PCR assay. This immuneACCESS table, as held by TCRdb, lists in-frame sequences with V and J called but not all clones. Of the missing ones, under half trace to an unresolved V gene in checked studies; the others have no known cause. The table for this sample lists around 150,000 clones; roughly 90% of them were counted only once. The ten largest make up approximately 2.1% of the sample. Sequenced material: PBMCs. These receptors all stem from a woman under 30 in good health and CMV-seronegative.

This clone was seen a few times. The V call is TRBV7-2, the J call TRBJ1-1; no definite D call. The CDR3 consists of 14 residues. Germline V CDR1 and CDR2: SGHTA, FQGNSA. The V and J ends lost 7 bases and 7 bases respectively, with 19 bases between them. The CDR3 loop is CASTGFAVLSEAFF. DNA of the CDR3: TGTGCCAGCACCGGGTTTGCGGTTCTAAGTGAAGCTTTCTTT. Variable domain in full (rest from reference TRBV7-2 and TRBJ1-1): GAGVSQSPSNKVTEKGKDVELRCDPISGHTALYWYRQSLGQGLEFLIYFQGNSAPDKSGLPSDRFSAERTGGSVSTLTIQRTQQEDSAVYLCASTGFAVLSEAFFGQGTRLTVV.

This clone showed up just once. The chain recombines TRBV5-8 with TRBJ2-2; 8 positions agree with TRBD1. Per germline, CDR1 SGHTS and CDR2 YDEGEE. The CDR3 has 19 residues. Germline trimming cut 8 bases from V and 0 bases from J; bases unmatched to any gene: 18. CDR3 nucleotide sequence: TGTGCCAGTCTTGGAAGGCGACAGGGGACGCCAGCGAACACCGGGGAGCTGTTTTTT. Translation: CASLGRRQGTPANTGELFF.

The chain links TRBV5-6 to TRBJ2-7, with TRBD1 as a possible D gene (5 bases). The V gene lost 2 bases and the J gene lost 1 base, with 10 bases spanning the gap. The CDR3 is 14 amino acids. Germline values: CDR1 SGHDT, CDR2 YYEEEE. CDR3 sequence: CASSFDRSSYEQYF. Written as DNA, the CDR3 is TGTGCCAGCAGCTTCGACAGAAGTTCCTACGAGCAGTACTTC.

V and J are TRBV4-3 and TRBJ2-1; tentative D call: TRBD2 (7 bases). This CDR3 region has 14 residues. The germline gives CDR1 LGHNA, CDR2 YSLEER. V was clipped by 4 bases and J by 14 bases, with 21 bases between them. The CDR3 nucleotides are TGCGCCAGCAGCCCACCCCCCTTCCTAGGGGGGGAGTTCTTC. This codes for CASSPPPFLGGEFF.

The chain recombines TRBV4-1 with TRBJ1-1, with D perhaps TRBD1 (5 bases). The CDR3 is made up of 14 amino acids. CDR1 and CDR2 (germline): MGHRA, YSYEKL. V lost 0 bases, J lost 4 bases, and 9 bases lay in between. This chain's CDR3 is CASSQEGAPTEAFF. CDR3 nucleotides: TGCGCCAGCAGCCAAGAAGGGGCGCCCACTGAAGCTTTCTTT.

The chain carries TRBV5-4 and TRBJ1-3; no clear D gene. CDR1 and CDR2 (germline): SGHNT, YYREEE (reference sequence). This CDR3 has 15 amino acids. V was trimmed by 0 bases and J by 0 bases, leaving 7 bases between them. CDR3 nucleotide sequence: TGTGCCAGCAGCTTGGCTCAGTCCTCTGGAAACACCATATATTTT. This encodes CASSLAQSSGNTIYF.

The genes are TRBV7-2 and TRBJ2-5, with D unclear. CDR3 length: 15 residues. The germline V gene has CDR1 SGHTA and CDR2 FQGNSA. V lost 0 bases and J 2 bases, leaving 10 bases between the germline ends. CDR3 coding DNA: TGTGCCAGCAGCTTAGCGACTGACGAACAAGAGACCCAGTACTTC. This encodes CASSLATDEQETQYF.

The V call is TRBV21-1, the J call TRBJ1-2; no check of the table's D call, TRBD1, against the DNA was made. TRBV21-1 is listed as a pseudogene. The CDR3 is 16 amino acids. DNA of the CDR3: TGTGCCAGCAGCACGTTACGGGACAGGGGAGTCTATGGCTACACCTTC. Translating gives CASSTLRDRGVYGYTF.

The chain has TRBV7-3 and TRBJ2-2; possibly TRBD2 for D (6 bases). This CDR3 has 15 amino acids. V was shortened by 1 base and J by 5 bases, with 11 bases between the two germline ends. The germline V gene encodes CDR1 SGHTA and CDR2 FQGTGA. In DNA, the CDR3 is TGTGCCAGCAGCTTAAGGGCGGGGTCTACCGGGGAGCTGTTTTTT. Translating gives CASSLRAGSTGELFF.

The J gene is TRBJ2-1, the V gene TRBV27; TRBD1 matches 11 bases. The CDR3 has 15 amino acids. The trim removed 5 bases at V and 6 bases at J, leaving 6 bases unmatched. In germline, CDR1 is MNHEY, CDR2 SMNVEV (reference sequence). The CDR3 nucleotides are TGTGCCAGCAGTGGTTCCGGGACAGGGGGCAATGAGCAGTTCTTC. This translates into CASSGSGTGGNEQFF.